This T cell receptor beta chain was sequenced for a study of cytomegalovirus exposure and HLA in healthy donors. Losses at the gene ends were 5 bases for V and 3 bases for J; bases not matched to a gene: 3. CDR3 length: 15 amino acids. From germline, CDR1 is SGHNT and CDR2 YYREEE (reference sequence). With 60 Vbeta and 13 Jbeta primers, the PCR was carried out. The data were produced by immunoSEQ multiplex PCR, yet TCRdb's version contains in-frame clones alone and is incomplete. The data contain around 150,000 clones, approximately 10% of them seen just once; the ten biggest clones take up about 6.7%.

This chain links TRBV5-4 with TRBJ2-2; 11 bases agree with TRBD2. The sample comprised PBMCs. The sequence was obtained from a woman in her thirties or forties in good health and CMV-seropositive. Here the CDR3 DNA reads TGTGCCAGCAGTTTACTAGCGGGGGACACCGGGGAGCTGTTTTTT. Residues: CASSLLAGDTGELFF.